The clone carrying this TCR beta chain was seen only once. The source of the sample is a study of T cell responses to AZD1222 COVID-19 vaccine. Here immunoSEQ multiplex PCR was the method, and the copy in TCRdb shows in-frame clones only, minus some. The table includes 100,000 to 150,000 clones, around 84% detected once. The CDR3 is 16 residues long. With 0 bases clipped from V and 2 bases from J, the junction kept 7 bases outside the gene matches. Germline lookup yields CDR1 MNHEY and CDR2 SVGAGI. V is TRBV6-5 and J is TRBJ2-7; 7 bases line up with TRBD2. The sequence was collected from an adult in good health. The starting material was peripheral blood, obtained on day 0 of AZD1222 vaccination. The CDR3, as DNA: TGTGCCAGCAGTTACTCGATCGGGGAGGGGACCTACGAGCAGTACTTC. This encodes CASSYSIGEGTYEQYF.